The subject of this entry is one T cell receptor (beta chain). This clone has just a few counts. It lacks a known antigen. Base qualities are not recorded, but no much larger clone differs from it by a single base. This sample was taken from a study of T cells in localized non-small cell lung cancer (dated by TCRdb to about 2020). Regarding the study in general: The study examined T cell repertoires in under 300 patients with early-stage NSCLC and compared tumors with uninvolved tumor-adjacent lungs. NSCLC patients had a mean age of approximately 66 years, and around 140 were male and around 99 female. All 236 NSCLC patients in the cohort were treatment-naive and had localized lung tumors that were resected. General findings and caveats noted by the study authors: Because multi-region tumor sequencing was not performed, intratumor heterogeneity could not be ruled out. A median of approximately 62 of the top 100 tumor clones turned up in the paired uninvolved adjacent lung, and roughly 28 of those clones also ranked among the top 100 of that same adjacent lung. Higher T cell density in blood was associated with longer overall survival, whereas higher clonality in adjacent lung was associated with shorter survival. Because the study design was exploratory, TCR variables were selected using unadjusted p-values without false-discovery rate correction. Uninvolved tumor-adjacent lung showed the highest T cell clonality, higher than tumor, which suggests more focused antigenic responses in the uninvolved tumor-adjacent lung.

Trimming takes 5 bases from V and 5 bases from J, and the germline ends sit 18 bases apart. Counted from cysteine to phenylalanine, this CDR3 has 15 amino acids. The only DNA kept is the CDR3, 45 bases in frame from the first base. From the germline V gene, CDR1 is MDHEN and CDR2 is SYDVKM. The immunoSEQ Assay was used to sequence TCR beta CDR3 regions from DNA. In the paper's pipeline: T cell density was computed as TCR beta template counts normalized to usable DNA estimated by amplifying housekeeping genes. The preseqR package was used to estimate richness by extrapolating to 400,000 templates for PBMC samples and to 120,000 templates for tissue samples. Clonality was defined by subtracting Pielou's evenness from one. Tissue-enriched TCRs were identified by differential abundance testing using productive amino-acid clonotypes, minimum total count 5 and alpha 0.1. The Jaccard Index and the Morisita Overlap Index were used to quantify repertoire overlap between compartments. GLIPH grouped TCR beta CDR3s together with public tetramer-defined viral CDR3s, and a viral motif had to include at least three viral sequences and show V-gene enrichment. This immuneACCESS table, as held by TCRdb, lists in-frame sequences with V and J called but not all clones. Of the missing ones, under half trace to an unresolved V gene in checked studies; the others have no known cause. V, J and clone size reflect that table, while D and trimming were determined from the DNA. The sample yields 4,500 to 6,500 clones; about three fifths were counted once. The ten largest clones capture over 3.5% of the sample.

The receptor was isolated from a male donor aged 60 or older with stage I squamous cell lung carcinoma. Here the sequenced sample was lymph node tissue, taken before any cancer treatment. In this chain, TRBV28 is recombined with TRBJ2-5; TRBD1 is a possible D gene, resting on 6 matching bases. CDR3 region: CASSGTGISRETQYF. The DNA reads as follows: TGTGCCAGCAGTGGAACAGGGATCTCCAGGGAGACCCAGTACTTC.